A selection of T cell receptor beta chains follows, all from one sample in a study of Tregs in tolerant kidney transplant recipients. Here immunoSEQ multiplex PCR was the method, and the copy in TCRdb shows in-frame clones only, minus some. The table has fewer than 150,000 clones, 92% seen once; the top ten hold approximately 0.59%. Sequencing was carried out using CD4+ T cells from blood. The receptor source for this set is a human donor in good health. Each CDR3 is given with its conserved first and last residue. The order of the fields is clone size, J gene, V gene, D gene, CDR3 protein, CDR3 DNA. The D gene is left open where the match is weak. Rows give clone size only sometimes, using once, few, many, or a class for an expanded clone.

size: .
J: TRBJ1-6
V: TRBV9
D: .
CDR3: CASSSTSSVLDSPLHF
DNA: TGTGCCAGCAGCTCTACTTCCAGCGTTCTTGATTCACCCCTCCACTTT

size: .
J: TRBJ1-1
V: TRBV25-1
D: .
CDR3: CASSESLLSEAFF
DNA: TGTGCCAGCAGTGAATCGTTACTTTCTGAAGCTTTCTTT

size: .
J: TRBJ1-2
V: TRBV19
D: TRBD1
CDR3: CASTPDRASYGYTF
DNA: TGTGCCAGTACCCCGGACAGGGCCAGCTATGGCTACACCTTC

size: .
J: TRBJ2-1
V: TRBV4-1
D: .
CDR3: CASSPSRGLSYNEQFF
DNA: TGCGCCAGCAGCCCGTCTCGGGGCCTCTCCTACAATGAGCAGTTCTTC

size: .
J: TRBJ1-1
V: TRBV30
D: .
CDR3: CAWSASWGAMNTEAFF
DNA: TGTGCCTGGAGCGCTTCCTGGGGGGCCATGAACACTGAAGCTTTCTTT

size: .
J: TRBJ1-2
V: TRBV25-1
D: .
CDR3: CASSESFSGAYGYTF
DNA: TGTGCCAGCAGTGAATCCTTTTCCGGGGCCTATGGCTACACCTTC

size: .
J: TRBJ2-3
V: TRBV2
D: TRBD2
CDR3: CASSVPGLAGYDTQYF
DNA: TGTGCCAGCAGTGTCCCGGGACTAGCGGGGTACGATACGCAGTATTTT

size: .
J: TRBJ1-2
V: TRBV5-1
D: TRBD1
CDR3: CASSSLTGTGGYTF
DNA: TGCGCCAGCAGCAGCCTCACAGGGACAGGTGGCTACACCTTC

size: .
J: TRBJ2-7
V: TRBV6-5
D: TRBD2
CDR3: CASRHGLAGVWEQYF
DNA: TGTGCCAGCAGACACGGGCTAGCGGGAGTGTGGGAGCAGTACTTC

size: .
J: TRBJ2-3
V: TRBV6-4
D: .
CDR3: CASRRGDTQYF
DNA: TGTGCCAGCAGGAGAGGAGATACGCAGTATTTT

size: .
J: TRBJ1-1
V: TRBV5-1
D: .
CDR3: CASSLASGLNTEAFF
DNA: TGCGCCAGCAGCTTGGCCTCAGGGTTGAACACTGAAGCTTTCTTT

size: .
J: TRBJ2-5
V: TRBV5-6
D: .
CDR3: CASSSGPRETQYF
DNA: TGTGCCAGCAGCAGCGGGCCGCGGGAGACCCAGTACTTC

size: .
J: TRBJ1-1
V: TRBV4-2
D: .
CDR3: CASSQDGAGARTEAFF
DNA: TGTGCCAGCAGCCAAGATGGGGCAGGGGCGAGGACTGAAGCTTTCTTT

size: .
J: TRBJ2-7
V: TRBV20-1
D: .
CDR3: CSARENYEQYF
DNA: TGCAGTGCTAGAGAAAACTACGAGCAGTACTTC

size: few
J: TRBJ2-3
V: TRBV5-1
D: TRBD2
CDR3: CASSLRTSGDDTQYF
DNA: TGCGCCAGCAGCTTAAGGACTAGCGGGGACGATACGCAGTATTTT

size: .
J: TRBJ1-2
V: TRBV6-1
D: .
CDR3: CASSPTNYGYTF
DNA: TGTGCCAGCAGCCCCACTAACTATGGCTACACCTTC

size: .
J: TRBJ1-5
V: TRBV19
D: .
CDR3: CASTRSTSSLGGGTPNQPQHF
DNA: TGTGCCAGTACACGCTCTACCTCTAGTTTAGGTGGAGGGACACCGAATCAGCCCCAGCATTTT

size: once
J: TRBJ2-3
V: TRBV6-5
D: TRBD1
CDR3: CASRIDRGMTDTQYF
DNA: TGTGCCAGCAGAATAGACAGGGGAATGACAGATACGCAGTATTTT

size: .
J: TRBJ1-4
V: TRBV19
D: .
CDR3: CASSDRGATNEKLFF
DNA: TGTGCCAGTAGTGATAGGGGTGCAACTAATGAAAAACTGTTTTTT

size: .
J: TRBJ2-7
V: TRBV9
D: .
CDR3: CASSVDHSSYEQYF
DNA: TGTGCCAGCAGCGTAGATCACAGCTCCTACGAGCAGTACTTC

size: .
J: TRBJ2-3
V: TRBV4-2
D: .
CDR3: CASSQDRWLGGDTQYF
DNA: TGTGCCAGCAGCCAAGATAGGTGGCTAGGGGGAGATACGCAGTATTTT

size: .
J: TRBJ1-5
V: TRBV5-5
D: .
CDR3: CASSLGDLLNQPQHF
DNA: TGTGCCAGCAGCTTGGGAGACCTTCTCAATCAGCCCCAGCATTTT

size: once
J: TRBJ1-5
V: TRBV7-9
D: .
CDR3: CASSLGGTYGNQPQHF
DNA: TGTGCCAGCAGCTTAGGCGGGACCTATGGCAATCAGCCCCAGCATTTT

size: .
J: TRBJ1-1
V: TRBV14
D: TRBD1
CDR3: CASSRDRGNTEAFF
DNA: TGTGCCAGCAGTCGGGACAGGGGGAACACTGAAGCTTTCTTT

size: .
J: TRBJ2-5
V: TRBV27
D: .
CDR3: CASSRGPGRETQYF
DNA: TGTGCCAGCAGTCGGGGGCCGGGGAGGGAGACCCAGTACTTC

size: .
J: TRBJ2-1
V: TRBV9
D: .
CDR3: CASSVGQRNEQFF
DNA: TGTGCCAGCAGCGTAGGGCAGAGGAATGAGCAGTTCTTC

size: .
J: TRBJ1-4
V: TRBV27
D: .
CDR3: CASSGEDEKLFF
DNA: TGTGCCAGCAGCGGGGAGGATGAAAAACTGTTTTTT

size: once
J: TRBJ1-2
V: TRBV7-2
D: TRBD1
CDR3: CASSPRTGGYTF
DNA: TGTGCCAGCAGCCCTCGGACAGGTGGCTACACCTTC

size: .
J: TRBJ2-5
V: TRBV30
D: .
CDR3: CAWSDRAETQYF
DNA: TGTGCCTGGAGTGATCGGGCGGAGACCCAGTACTTC

size: .
J: TRBJ2-3
V: TRBV7-2
D: TRBD2
CDR3: CASSLHRLALRPRTDTQYF
DNA: TGTGCCAGCAGCTTGCATCGACTAGCGCTAAGACCACGCACAGATACGCAGTATTTT

size: .
J: TRBJ1-3
V: TRBV5-1
D: .
CDR3: CASSLAPPGVSGNTIYF
DNA: TGCGCCAGCAGCTTGGCACCTCCAGGGGTCTCTGGAAACACCATATATTTT

size: .
J: TRBJ2-5
V: TRBV2
D: .
CDR3: CASSPDRSETQYF
DNA: TGTGCCAGCAGTCCGGACAGATCAGAGACCCAGTACTTC

size: .
J: TRBJ1-2
V: TRBV6-5
D: .
CDR3: CASSTPGSPYGYTF
DNA: TGTGCCAGCAGTACTCCAGGATCCCCCTATGGCTACACCTTC